Listed here are 27 T cell receptor beta chains from one sample, sequenced in a study of blood T cell repertoires in COVID-19. Sequencing was performed with immunoSEQ multiplex PCR; in TCRdb, only in-frame clones are kept and a portion is missing. The sample consists of about 250,000 clones, roughly 90% of them appearing once. The sequencing input was peripheral blood. These receptor sequences come from a man aged 30 to 45 with acute or convalescent COVID-19.

This clone has a single count. This chain connects TRBV29-1 to TRBJ1-5, with 8 bases fitting TRBD1. V dropped 5 bases and J dropped 2; count of bases not matched to a gene: 11. Germline V gives CDR1 SQVTM, CDR2 ANQGSEA. The CDR3 is 16 residues long. The CDR3 spells CSVLNPGQECNQPQHF. CDR3 coding DNA: TGCAGCGTTCTCAATCCGGGACAGGAGTGCAATCAGCCCCAGCATTTT.

Here the CDR3 reads CASSSSSGNPYNEQFF. The CDR3 DNA sequence: TGTGCCAGCAGTTCCTCTAGCGGAAATCCCTACAATGAGCAGTTCTTC. The chain has TRBV6-5 and TRBJ2-1; 7 bases map to TRBD2. V lost 4 bases, J lost 2 bases, and 8 bases stayed unmatched. The V gene's germline CDR1 is MNHEY and CDR2 SVGAGI. This CDR3 is 16 amino acids long.

This chain joins TRBV28 and TRBJ2-1; tentatively, D is TRBD1 (6 bases). V was shortened by 7 bases and J by 6 bases, with 10 bases between the two germline ends. CDR1 and CDR2 from the germline V gene are MDHEN and SYDVKM. CDR3 length: 12 residues. CDR3 sequence reads: CASTDRSNEQFF. The DNA of the CDR3 is TGTGCCAGCACCGACAGGAGCAATGAGCAGTTCTTC.

This chain connects TRBV19 to TRBJ1-5; D uncertain. Germline V gene sequence: CDR1 LNHDA, CDR2 SQIVND (reference sequence). With 8 bases removed from V and 1 base from J, the gap between germline ends came to 12 bases. The CDR3 sequence is 14 residues long. CDR3 protein: CASQSGGSNQPQHF. The DNA of the CDR3 is TGTGCCAGTCAAAGCGGTGGGAGCAATCAGCCCCAGCATTTT.

The V gene is TRBV23-1, the J gene TRBJ1-5; D is unresolved. TRBV23-1 is known as an ORF, though its function is uncertain. The CDR3 is 17 amino acids. Trimming removed 6 bases from V and 3 bases from J, with 21 bases in between. The CDR3 DNA sequence: TGCGCCAGCAGCCCAGGCCTCGGGCCGGGAATCAATCAGCCCCAGCATTTT. Its translation is CASSPGLGPGINQPQHF.

The chain is built from TRBV28 and TRBJ1-1, with no clear D. This CDR3 has 13 amino acids. V shed 3 bases and J shed 7 bases, with 12 bases lying between them. Germline CDR1 MDHEN, CDR2 SYDVKM. CDR3 sequence: CASSLGVEGEAFF. The CDR3 region has the DNA TGTGCCAGCAGTTTGGGCGTTGAGGGTGAAGCTTTCTTT.

This clone turned up a few times. The genes are TRBV3-1 (or the pseudogene TRBV3-2) and TRBJ2-7; D gene uncertain. The CDR3 sequence is 11 residues long. Germline CDR1 LGHDT, CDR2 YNNKEL (reference sequence). The V end was cut by 7 bases, the J end by 4 bases, with 8 bases between. The CDR3 sequence: CASTSGYEQYF. CDR3 sequence (DNA): TGTGCCAGCACTAGTGGGTACGAGCAGTACTTC.

J is TRBJ2-3 and V is TRBV3-1 (or the pseudogene TRBV3-2); 7 nucleotides line up with TRBD2. Germline assignment: CDR1 LGHDT and CDR2 YNNKEL (reference sequence). Unmatched junction bases numbered 5, after V lost 3 bases and J lost 5 bases. CDR3 length: 14 residues. The CDR3 sequence is CASSHGLERDTQYF. CDR3 DNA: TGTGCCAGCAGCCATGGACTAGAGAGAGATACGCAGTATTTT.

This clone was picked up one time. The rearrangement joins TRBV6-5 to TRBJ1-2, with TRBD1 identical over 7 bases. V dropped 7 bases and J dropped 2; count of bases not matched to a gene: 7. Germline CDR1 MNHEY, CDR2 SVGAGI. The CDR3 sequence is 14 residues long. CDR3 in DNA: TGTGCCAGCATCGAAGGGGGCTCCAACTATGGCTACACCTTC. Protein product: CASIEGGSNYGYTF.

The chain carries TRBV6-5 and TRBJ1-2; the D gene is possibly TRBD1 (5 bases). Trimming cost V 6 bases and J 6 bases, with 20 bases left between them. The V gene's germline CDR1 is MNHEY and CDR2 SVGAGI. This CDR3 has 15 residues. The CDR3 here is CASRLAWDSAHGYTF. DNA of the CDR3: TGTGCCAGCAGGCTCGCATGGGACTCCGCTCATGGCTACACCTTC.

This rearrangement joins TRBV5-5 to TRBJ1-1, with TRBD1 identical over 7 bases. The V gene's germline CDR1 is SGHKS and CDR2 YYEKEE (reference sequence). The CDR3 loop spans 14 amino acids. With V trimmed by 5 bases and J by 7 bases, 11 bases remained unmatched. CDR3 amino acids: CASSLRGTRNEAFF. The DNA for the CDR3 is TGTGCCAGCAGTCTCAGGGGGACCCGAAATGAAGCTTTCTTT.

The CDR3 loop reads CATSGTFGETQYF. The CDR3 DNA reads TGTGCCACCAGTGGAACCTTCGGGGAGACCCAGTACTTC. This chain links TRBV15 with TRBJ2-5; D is unresolved. The CDR3 sequence is 13 residues long. Germline CDR1 and CDR2: LNHNV and YYDKDF (reference sequence). Between the trimmed V and J ends, which lost 6 bases and 5 bases, there was a span of 13 bases.

V and J are TRBV15 and TRBJ2-5, with 14 nucleotides matching TRBD2. CDR3 size: 20 residues. The germline V gene has CDR1 LNHNV and CDR2 YYDKDF (reference sequence). The trim removed 0 bases at V and 4 bases at J, leaving 13 bases unmatched. Here the CDR3 reads CATSRDFFDRLAGGPETQYF. The CDR3 bases are TGTGCCACCAGCAGAGATTTTTTTGATCGACTAGCGGGGGGGCCAGAGACCCAGTACTTC.

The chain combines TRBV24-1 with TRBJ2-1; possibly TRBD2 for D (6 bases). Looked up from germline, CDR1 is KGHDR and CDR2 is SFDVKD. The CDR3 totals 17 residues. The V gene lost 4 bases and the J gene lost 4 bases, with 19 bases spanning the gap. The DNA of the CDR3 is TGTGCCACCAGTGACTTTAGCGGAGGAGGAGAATACAATGAGCAGTTCTTC. Protein sequence: CATSDFSGGGEYNEQFF.

The chain recombines TRBV12-5 with TRBJ1-2; TRBD1 is a possible D gene (6 bases). The CDR3 sequence is 14 residues long. In germline, CDR1 is LGHNT, CDR2 FRNRAP. Trimming cost V 2 bases and J 4 bases, with 11 bases left between them. CDR3 nucleotide sequence: TGTGCTAGTGGTTTGCGCGGCAGGGGCTATGGCTACACCTTC. This sequence encodes CASGLRGRGYGYTF.

This clone has a single count. The chain has TRBV2 and TRBJ1-6, with D perhaps TRBD1 (6 bases). The CDR3 contains 14 residues. V was clipped by 7 bases and J by 3 bases, with 10 bases between them. In germline, CDR1 is SNHLY, CDR2 FYNNEI. DNA for the CDR3: TGTGCCAGCACCGGACAGCGCTATAATTCACCCCTCCACTTT. Residues: CASTGQRYNSPLHF.

This clone occurred a few times. This chain uses TRBV3-1 (or the pseudogene TRBV3-2) with TRBJ1-5, with 9 positions matching TRBD1. The germline gives CDR1 LGHDT, CDR2 YNNKEL (reference sequence). The CDR3 is 19 amino acids. V lost 1 base, J lost 8 bases, and 18 bases stayed unmatched. The CDR3 reads CASSQGTGETGGLVEPQHF. CDR3 DNA sequence: TGTGCCAGCAGCCAAGGGACGGGTGAGACAGGGGGTTTGGTAGAGCCCCAGCATTTT.

CDR3 in amino acids: CASNNWAGAVGDTQYF. The CDR3 region has the DNA TGCGCCAGCAACAACTGGGCGGGGGCAGTCGGAGATACGCAGTATTTT. The chain employs TRBV5-1 and TRBJ2-3; D is possibly TRBD2 (7 bases). The CDR3 spans 16 residues. Germline lookup yields CDR1 SGHRS and CDR2 YFSETQ. Deletions cut 6 bases from V and 5 bases from J, with 22 bases between.

In its sample, this clone was seen many times. This sequence joins TRBV3-1 (or the pseudogene TRBV3-2) and TRBJ1-1; no definite D call. The CDR3 contains 11 residues. Germline CDR1 is LGHDT and CDR2 is YNNKEL (reference sequence). Between the trimmed V and J ends, which lost 1 base and 8 bases, there was a span of 5 bases. The CDR3 loop reads CASSQGLEAFF. The DNA of the CDR3 is TGTGCCAGCAGCCAAGGACTAGAAGCTTTCTTT.

The J gene is TRBJ2-3, the V gene TRBV4-1; 7 positions match TRBD1. CDR1 is MGHRA and CDR2 is YSYEKL in the germline V gene. V gave up 1 base and J gave up 1 base; unmatched junction bases: 2. The CDR3 is 15 residues long. The CDR3 nucleotides are TGCGCCAGCAGCCAAGCAGGGACAGGCACAGATACGCAGTATTTT. As protein: CASSQAGTGTDTQYF.

This clone appeared a single time. The rearrangement links TRBV2 to TRBJ2-3, with D uncertain. The CDR3 consists of 16 residues. Germline V CDR1 and CDR2: SNHLY, FYNNEI. Trimming left V 6 bases short and J 3 bases short, with 19 bases between. CDR3 in amino acids: CASRPSPRLKTDTQYF. DNA for the CDR3: TGTGCCAGCAGACCAAGCCCGAGACTCAAGACAGATACGCAGTATTTT.

V and J are TRBV28 and TRBJ2-3; D might be TRBD2 (6 bases). The V end was cut by 2 bases, the J end by 5 bases, with 14 bases between. Germline loops: CDR1 MDHEN, CDR2 SYDVKM. The CDR3 covers 15 residues. This CDR3 reads CASSLAKVGGDTQYF. DNA of the CDR3: TGTGCCAGCAGTTTAGCGAAAGTGGGAGGAGATACGCAGTATTTT.

The chain recombines TRBV6-5 with TRBJ2-1; D possibly corresponds to TRBD2 (5 bases). This CDR3 spans 13 amino acids. Germline V CDR1 and CDR2: MNHEY, SVGAGI. Trimming took 7 bases from V and 4 from J, leaving 11 bases between them. CDR3 bases: TGTGCCAGCACGAGGGTCCCTTACAATGAGCAGTTCTTC. Its protein product is CASTRVPYNEQFF.

The J gene is TRBJ2-7, the V gene TRBV2; 7 positions agree with TRBD1. The ends lost 4 bases at V and 6 bases at J; junction bases unmatched: 9. The CDR3 is 14 amino acids. Germline V gene sequence: CDR1 SNHLY, CDR2 FYNNEI. CDR3 loop: CASSGQGILGEQYF. The CDR3 nucleotides read TGTGCCAGCAGTGGACAGGGAATATTAGGCGAGCAGTACTTC. Variable domain in full (rest from reference TRBV2 and TRBJ2-7): EPEVTQTPSHQVTQMGQEVILRCVPISNHLYFYWYRQILGQKVEFLVSFYNNEISEKSEIFDDQFSVERPDGSNFTLKIRSTKLEDSAMYFCASSGQGILGEQYFGPGTRLTVT.

V usage is TRBV5-6 and J usage is TRBJ2-2; tentative D call: TRBD2 (5 bases). This CDR3 contains 16 residues. Germline CDR1 SGHDT, CDR2 YYEEEE. V shed 5 bases and J shed 0 bases, with 14 bases lying between them. CDR3 in amino acids: CASRTMSLANTGELFF. DNA of the CDR3: TGTGCCAGCAGGACTATGAGCCTCGCGAACACCGGGGAGCTGTTTTTT.

This clone was found once. V usage is TRBV5-1 and J usage is TRBJ2-5, with 15 positions matching TRBD2. This CDR3 region has 17 residues. J was trimmed by 5 bases and V by 4 bases; bases with no gene match: 9. The germline gives CDR1 SGHRS, CDR2 YFSETQ. The CDR3 loop is CASSIGLAGGLGETQYF. The CDR3 DNA sequence: TGCGCCAGCAGCATCGGACTAGCGGGGGGGCTGGGGGAGACCCAGTACTTC.

The gene calls are TRBV5-1 and TRBJ2-2; D remains ambiguous. This CDR3 region has 14 residues. Germline loops: CDR1 SGHRS, CDR2 YFSETQ. Trimming took off 2 bases at V and 1 base at J, with 6 bases between the two ends. CDR3 loop: CASSFYMNTGELFF. CDR3 bases: TGCGCCAGCAGCTTTTACATGAACACCGGGGAGCTGTTTTTT.